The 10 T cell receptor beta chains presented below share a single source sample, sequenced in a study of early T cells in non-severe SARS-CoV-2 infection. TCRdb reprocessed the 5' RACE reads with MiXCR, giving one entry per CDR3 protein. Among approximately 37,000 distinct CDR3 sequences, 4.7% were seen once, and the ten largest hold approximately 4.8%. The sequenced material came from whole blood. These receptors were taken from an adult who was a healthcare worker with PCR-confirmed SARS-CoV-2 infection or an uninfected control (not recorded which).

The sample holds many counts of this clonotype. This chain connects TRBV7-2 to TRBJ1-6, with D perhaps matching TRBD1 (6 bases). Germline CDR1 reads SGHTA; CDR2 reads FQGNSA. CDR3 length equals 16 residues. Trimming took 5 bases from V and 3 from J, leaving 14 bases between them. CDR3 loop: CASSPTGQFYNSPLHF. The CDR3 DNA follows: TGTGCCAGCAGCCCCACCGGACAGTTCTATAATTCACCCCTCCACTTT.

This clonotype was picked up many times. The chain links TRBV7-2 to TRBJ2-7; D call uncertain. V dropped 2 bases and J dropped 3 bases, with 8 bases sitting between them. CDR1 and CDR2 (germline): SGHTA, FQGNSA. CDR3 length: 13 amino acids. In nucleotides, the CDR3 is TGTGCCAGCAGCTTAATGCAGGACTACGAGCAGTACTTC. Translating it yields CASSLMQDYEQYF.

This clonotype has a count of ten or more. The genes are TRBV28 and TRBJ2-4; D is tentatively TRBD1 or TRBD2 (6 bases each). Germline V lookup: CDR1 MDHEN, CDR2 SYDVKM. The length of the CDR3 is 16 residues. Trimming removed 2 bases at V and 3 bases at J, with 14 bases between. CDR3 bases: TGTGCCAGCAGTTTAGAGGGGGGATCAGACAAAAACATTCAGTACTTC. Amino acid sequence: CASSLEGGSDKNIQYF. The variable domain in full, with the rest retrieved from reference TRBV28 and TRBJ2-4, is DVKVTQSSRYLVKRTGEKVFLECVQDMDHENMFWYRQDPGLGLRLIYFSYDVKMKEKGDIPEGYSVSREKKERFSLILESASTNQTSMYLCASSLEGGSDKNIQYFGAGTRLSVL.

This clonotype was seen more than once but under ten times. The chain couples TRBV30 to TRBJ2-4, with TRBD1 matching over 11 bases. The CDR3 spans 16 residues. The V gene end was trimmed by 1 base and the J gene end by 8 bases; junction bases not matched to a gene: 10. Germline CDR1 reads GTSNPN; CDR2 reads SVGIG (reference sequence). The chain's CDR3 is CAWSGRDRGFLDIQYF. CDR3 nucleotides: TGTGCCTGGAGTGGTCGGGACAGGGGGTTTTTGGACATTCAGTACTTC.

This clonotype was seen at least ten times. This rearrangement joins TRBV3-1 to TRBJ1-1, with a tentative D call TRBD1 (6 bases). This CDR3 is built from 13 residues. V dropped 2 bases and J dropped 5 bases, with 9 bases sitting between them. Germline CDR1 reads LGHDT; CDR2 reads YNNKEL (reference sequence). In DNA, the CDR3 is TGTGCCAGCAGCCAACCTCAGGGGACTGAAGCTTTCTTT. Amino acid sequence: CASSQPQGTEAFF.

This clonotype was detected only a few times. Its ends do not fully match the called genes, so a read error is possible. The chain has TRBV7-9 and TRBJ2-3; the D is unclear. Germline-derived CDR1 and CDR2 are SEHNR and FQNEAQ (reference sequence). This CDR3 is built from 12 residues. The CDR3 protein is CANSLSTDTQYF. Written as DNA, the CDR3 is TGTGCCAACAGCTTGTCTACAGATACGCAGTATTTT.

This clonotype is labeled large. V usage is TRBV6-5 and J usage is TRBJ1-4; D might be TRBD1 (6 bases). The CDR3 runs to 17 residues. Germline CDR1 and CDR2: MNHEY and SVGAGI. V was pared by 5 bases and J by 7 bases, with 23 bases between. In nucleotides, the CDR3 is TGTGCCAGCAGTCAGGGGACGTCGGGGCTTTACGGTGAAAAACTGTTTTTT. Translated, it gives CASSQGTSGLYGEKLFF.

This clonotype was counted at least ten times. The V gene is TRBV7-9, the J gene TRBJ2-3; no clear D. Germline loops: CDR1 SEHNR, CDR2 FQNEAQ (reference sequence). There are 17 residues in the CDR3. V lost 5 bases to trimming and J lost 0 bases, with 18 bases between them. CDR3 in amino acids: CASSNTALTGSTDTQYF. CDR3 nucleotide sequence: TGTGCCAGCAGCAACACGGCACTCACTGGAAGCACAGATACGCAGTATTTT.

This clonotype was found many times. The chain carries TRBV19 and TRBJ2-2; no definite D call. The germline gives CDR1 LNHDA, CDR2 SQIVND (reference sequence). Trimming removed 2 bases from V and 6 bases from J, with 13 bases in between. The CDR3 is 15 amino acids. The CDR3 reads CASSISLAVPGELFF. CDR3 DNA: TGTGCCAGTAGTATAAGTTTGGCAGTGCCCGGGGAGCTGTTTTTT.

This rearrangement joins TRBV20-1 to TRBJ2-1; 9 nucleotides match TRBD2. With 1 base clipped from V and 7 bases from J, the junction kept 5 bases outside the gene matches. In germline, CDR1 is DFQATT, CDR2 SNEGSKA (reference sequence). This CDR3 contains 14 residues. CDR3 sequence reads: CSARVGSGSNEQFF. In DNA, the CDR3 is TGCAGTGCTAGAGTAGGTAGCGGGAGTAATGAGCAGTTCTTC.